This T cell receptor beta chain was captured by sequencing in a study of cytomegalovirus exposure and HLA in healthy donors listed by TCRdb under 2017. As for the study more broadly: In an earlier analysis of around 540 of the donors, approximately 300 Gb of sequence data and just under 120 million unique TCR beta sequences from some 170 million T cells were reported. Around 320 gigabases of sequencing data and roughly 90 million unique TCR sequences were included in an early release covering 550 to 650 HLA-typed donors. Of the approximately 370 genotyped donors, less than 90% were placed in the genetic ancestry cluster associated with self-reported Caucasian donors. The aim of the study was to test whether cataloging public T cell receptors could identify signatures of past pathogen exposure. Using immunosequencing, the study profiled T cell repertoires from fewer than 700 subjects and related those repertoires to cytomegalovirus serostatus. Besides the first cohort of roughly 660 subjects, a separate validation cohort made up of over 95 different subjects was used. To predict cytomegalovirus infection status, the study combined high-throughput TCR immunosequencing, statistical association of individual TCRs with disease status, and machine learning. A later analysis re-analyzed previously published TCR beta repertoires from approximately 670 donors and added high-resolution HLA genotyping to study TCR occurrence patterns. The later analysis used no new phenotypic data to find candidate immune exposures, relying instead on TCR beta sequences and their occurrence across donors. To decide whether each TCR beta V gene segment behaved as functional or pseudogenic, an earlier analysis of fewer than 750 of the donors relied on high-throughput TCR beta sequencing. Alongside the repertoire data, information on donor age, sex, ethnicity and CMV serostatus was compiled. Genome-wide SNP genotypes for about 55% of the roughly 670 donors were used in a later genetic analysis, which treated that subset as a discovery cohort. Every repertoire in the discovery cohort had been generated on one and the same sequencing platform. HLA typing covered class I and class II loci at four-digit resolution. The number of donors typed differed by locus, with roughly 620-630 for A, B, C, DRB1 and DQB1, around 500 for DQA1, 600 to 610 for DPA1, and under 490 for DPB1. Four or five DR-DQ haplotypes were handled as single units for association and clustering because linkage in the cohort was strong. Among about 370 genotyped donors of the cohort, an average of around 250,000 unique TCR beta nucleotide sequences was sequenced per donor, of which about 18% were non-productive. Summary of the overall study and its limitations: In this cohort, only TCR beta chains were sequenced, and detectable features were limited by the absence of alpha or paired-chain data. In a later analysis, most CMV-associated TCR beta chains were found to appear HLA-restricted, with HLA associations seemingly driven largely by CMV exposure. The classifier was reported to diagnose cytomegalovirus status with high specificity and sensitivity in both the original cohort and the validation cohort. Strong co-occurrence of HLA alleles, especially DR and DQ, made assigning TCR associations to individual alleles difficult. Specific HLA alleles were associated with over 15,000 TCR beta sequences at a false discovery rate of 0.05 in a later analysis. Most TCR sequences were seen in very few donors, while some public TCRs were found in many individuals. In a later analysis, HLA-associated TCR beta chains showed more clonal expansion and lower generation probabilities than non-associated chains that were equally common. In a later genetic analysis, a missense DCLRE1C variant was associated with V-gene and J-gene trimming of TCR beta chains, and the association was replicated in an independent cohort. In an earlier analysis of more than 500 of the donors, most TCR beta V segments appeared in productive rearrangements about 87% or about 30% of the time, broadly matching IMGT annotations. A later genetic analysis reported fewer N-insertions in productive TCRs among donors in an Asian-associated ancestry cluster than the approximately 700-donor mean. A total of about 150 TCR beta chains were listed by the study as associated with cytomegalovirus. In vitro tests confirmed that a few of the cytomegalovirus-associated TCR beta chains recognize cytomegalovirus antigens. Several of the top co-occurrence clusters appeared to be linked to parvovirus B19, influenza, CMV and Epstein-Barr virus, according to a later analysis. A further reported finding was that TCR beta sequences accurately predicted the HLA-A and HLA-B alleles for most subjects in the first cohort. A cluster of highly shared sequence variants was judged likely to represent a technical artifact of the sequencing pipeline. Because HLA typing was missing for some donors at each locus, association tests included only the typed subset. The only immune exposure information available for the cohort was CMV serostatus. Sequencing depth was assumed to be roughly uniform across donors in the presence/absence analyses, though that assumption may not hold. Correlated functional status among segregating V segments might reflect linkage disequilibrium, but an unknown experimental factor could not be ruled out. It was suggested by the authors that the approach could potentially be generalized to other disease states and immunological phenotypes. According to a later analysis, TCR association rates differed among HLA loci, with DRB1 alleles showing the most associated TCRs and HLA-C alleles showing the fewest. Because counts were too low, 15 to 20 rarely observed V segments, including chromosome 9 orphons, were excluded from the earlier analysis of around 640 of the donors.

Library generation was performed with the immunoSEQ multiplex PCR assay. For the multiplex PCR, a mixture combining 60 forward primers for TCR Vbeta segments and 13 reverse primers for TCR Jbeta segments was used. The CDR3 region of rearranged TCR beta genes was amplified from genomic DNA by a multiplex PCR assay. The Illumina HiSeq System was used to sequence the amplified TCR beta libraries as 87-base-pair reads. Per the source publication's procedure: A later analysis counted some 80 million unique TCR beta chains across the 670 or so repertoires, and some 11 million of these chains were shared by at least two donors. Raw reads were error-corrected and collapsed into unique sequences with a nearest-neighbor algorithm that merged closely related sequences to remove PCR and sequencing errors. CDR3 sequences were aligned to IMGT reference sequences to assign V, D and J gene segments. For a sequence to be retained, a match of at least six nucleotides was required to both a V gene segment and a J gene segment. A rearrangement was called productive if the CDR3 had no stop codons and remained in frame with V and J, and every other rearrangement was called non-productive. CDR3 was defined according to IMGT convention as the region running from the second conserved V-encoded cysteine to the conserved J-encoded phenylalanine. Sequences without an unambiguous match to a single V gene segment were excluded from the earlier analysis of 587 of the donors. In an earlier analysis of a few hundred of the donors, V segments were called functional above 56.7% productive rearrangements and were called segregating when the between-donor standard deviation exceeded 5%. A statistical classification framework was built for diagnosing cytomegalovirus status from the catalog of TCR beta chain sequences. In a later analysis, TCR nucleotide sequences were compared against IMGT/GENE-DB human TR gene sequences so that V and J genes could be assigned. A later analysis assigned CDR3 sequences and most-parsimonious VDJ recombination scenarios with the TCRdist pipeline. A later analysis defined each TCR beta chain by its CDR3 amino acid sequence plus V-gene family, and excluded reads lacking a unique V-gene family. As a way to deal with suspected cross-contamination and a sequencing artifact, a later analysis dropped roughly 620 nucleotide sequences that were highly shared and had low generation probability. A later analysis calculated a clonal expansion index for each public chain from normalized within-repertoire ranks of inferred template counts. In a later analysis, generation probabilities were computed using a VDJ recombination model fitted to out-of-frame rearrangements, and the results were checked against IGoR. In a later analysis, hypergeometric tests were used to score TCR-TCR, TCR-HLA and TCR-CMV co-occurrence, with a repertoire-size bias correction applied to TCR pairs. False discovery rates were estimated in a later analysis by permuting HLA or CMV assignments 20 times. In a later analysis, co-occurring TCRs were grouped with DBSCAN, and TCRdist sequence similarity was added when clustering was performed within HLA-allele-positive subsets. Repertoires with fewer than 30,000 or more than 120,000 public chains, plus five repertoires with anomalous nucleotide sharing, were excluded from co-occurrence clustering. Here the immuneACCESS table is served through TCRdb, limited to in-frame sequences with V and J called. Missing clones are a known gap in these copies; in checked studies unresolved V genes cover under half, and the rest lacks a known reason. D and trimming come from the DNA, and the V and J calls and clone size come from that table. The sample table shows 95,000 to 150,000 clones, and over 75% are seen once. The ten most abundant clones make up under 2.5% of the sample.

The cohort consisted of 650 to 700 healthy bone marrow donors. Cohort members were all nominally healthy when sampled, although unrecorded immune exposures were likely present. The donor tested CMV seronegative, placing the donor among the 350 or so seronegative members of the cohort. A peripheral blood sample was collected from each donor, and TCR beta sequencing was performed on peripheral blood mononuclear cells. Genomic DNA extraction from the blood cell samples was performed with the Qiagen DNeasy Blood Extraction Kit. Turning to this clone: Its antigen is still unknown. There are no base qualities to consult, and no much larger clone falls within one base.

The source of this sequence is a man under 40 in good health and CMV-seronegative. The specimen was PBMCs.

The sequenced DNA is TGTGCCAGCACCGTATCCGGGACAGGGTCCTACGAGCAGTACTTC. It is translated as CASTVSGTGSYEQYF. The rearrangement combines TRBV28 with TRBJ2-7, with 9 middle bases fitting TRBD1. Sequences MDHEN (CDR1) and SYDVKM (CDR2) are obtained from the germline V gene. From V the trimming removes 7 bases and from J it removes 1 base, while the gene matches leave 8 bases of the junction unaccounted for. The CDR3, from cysteine to phenylalanine, totals 15 residues. Of all the DNA, just the CDR3 is kept, 45 bases in frame from base 1.